The entry below describes one T cell receptor beta chain. This specimen comes from a study of chronic HIV infection and antiretroviral therapy. TCRdb recomputed calls from the 5' RACE reads with MiXCR, one row per CDR3 protein. The sample contains some 43,000 distinct CDR3 sequences, about a fifth of which appear only once. This CDR3 contains 12 residues. Germline assignment: CDR1 MDHEN and CDR2 SYDVKM. The germline V and J ends were trimmed by 11 bases and 4 bases, with 14 bases remaining between them. This clonotype was obtained from an adult who had HIV and had not received antiretroviral therapy, or was an uninfected healthy control (not recorded which). The rearrangement joins TRBV28 to TRBJ1-1; tentatively, D is TRBD1 (6 bases). The specimen sequenced was peripheral blood. The CDR3 is CAGSTGSTEAFF. CDR3 DNA: TGTGCCGGATCGACAGGAAGCACTGAAGCTTTCTTT.